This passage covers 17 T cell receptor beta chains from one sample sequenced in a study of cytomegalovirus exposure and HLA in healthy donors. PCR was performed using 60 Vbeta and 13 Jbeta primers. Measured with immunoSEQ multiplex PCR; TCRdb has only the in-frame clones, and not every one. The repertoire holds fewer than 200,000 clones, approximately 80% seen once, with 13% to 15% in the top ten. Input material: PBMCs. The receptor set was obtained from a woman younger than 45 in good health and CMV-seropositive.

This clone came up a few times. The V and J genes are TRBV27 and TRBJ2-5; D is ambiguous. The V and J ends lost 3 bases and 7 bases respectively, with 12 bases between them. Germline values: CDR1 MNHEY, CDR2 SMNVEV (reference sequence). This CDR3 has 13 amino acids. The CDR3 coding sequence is TGTGCCAGCAGTTTGGGCCCGGCCCGGACCCAGTACTTC. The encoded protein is CASSLGPARTQYF.

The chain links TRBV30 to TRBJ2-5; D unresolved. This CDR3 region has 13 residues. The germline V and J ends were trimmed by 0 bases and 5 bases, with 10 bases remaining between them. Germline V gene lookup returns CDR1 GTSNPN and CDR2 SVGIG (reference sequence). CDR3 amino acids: CAWSVPVRETQYF. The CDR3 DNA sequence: TGTGCCTGGAGTGTCCCAGTGCGGGAGACCCAGTACTTC.

The CDR3 loop is CASSPGTGVEQYF. CDR3 nucleotides: TGTGCCAGCAGTCCCGGGACAGGGGTAGAGCAGTACTTC. This chain links TRBV28 with TRBJ2-7; 10 positions match TRBD1. This CDR3 region has 13 residues. V dropped 5 bases and J dropped 7; count of bases not matched to a gene: 5. The germline V gene encodes CDR1 MDHEN and CDR2 SYDVKM.

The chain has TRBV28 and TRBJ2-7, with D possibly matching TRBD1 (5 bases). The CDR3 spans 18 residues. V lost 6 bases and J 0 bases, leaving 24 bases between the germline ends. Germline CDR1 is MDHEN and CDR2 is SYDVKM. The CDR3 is CASRSSPQGLGLSYEQYF. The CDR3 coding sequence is TGTGCCAGCAGATCCTCCCCCCAGGGTTTGGGCCTCTCCTACGAGCAGTACTTC.

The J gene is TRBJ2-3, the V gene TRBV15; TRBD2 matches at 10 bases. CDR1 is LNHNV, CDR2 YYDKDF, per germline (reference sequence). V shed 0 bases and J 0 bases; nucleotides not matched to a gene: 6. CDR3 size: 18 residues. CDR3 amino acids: CATSRDTLAGASTDTQYF. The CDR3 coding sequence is TGTGCCACCAGCAGAGATACGCTAGCGGGGGCTAGCACAGATACGCAGTATTTT.

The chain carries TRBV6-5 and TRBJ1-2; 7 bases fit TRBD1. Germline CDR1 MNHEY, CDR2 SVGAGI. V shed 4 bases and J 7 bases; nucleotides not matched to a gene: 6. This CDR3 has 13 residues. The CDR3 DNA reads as TGTGCCAGCAGTTCCCTTCCAGGGGGTGGCTACACCTTC. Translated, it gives CASSSLPGGGYTF.

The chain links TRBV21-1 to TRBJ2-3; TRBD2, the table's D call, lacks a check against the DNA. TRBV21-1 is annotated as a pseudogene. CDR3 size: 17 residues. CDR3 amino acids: CASSKVGGAGGADTQYF. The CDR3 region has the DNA TGTGCCAGCAGCAAAGTAGGGGGTGCGGGAGGCGCAGATACGCAGTATTTT.

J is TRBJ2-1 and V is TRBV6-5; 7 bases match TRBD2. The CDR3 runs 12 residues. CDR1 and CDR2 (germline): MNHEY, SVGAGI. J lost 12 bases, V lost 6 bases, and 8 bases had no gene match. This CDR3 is CASRGTMGRQFF. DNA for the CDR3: TGTGCCAGCAGGGGGACTATGGGGAGGCAGTTCTTC.

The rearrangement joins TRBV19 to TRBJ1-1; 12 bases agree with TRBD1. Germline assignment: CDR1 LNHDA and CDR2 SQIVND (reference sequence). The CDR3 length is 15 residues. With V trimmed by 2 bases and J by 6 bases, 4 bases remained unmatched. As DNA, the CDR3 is TGTGCCAGTAGTATACAGGGACAGGGGGCATCTGAAGCTTTCTTT. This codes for CASSIQGQGASEAFF.

This CDR3 reads CAIRIAGGREQYF. DNA for the CDR3: TGTGCCATCAGGATAGCGGGAGGCAGAGAGCAGTACTTC. The J gene is TRBJ2-7, the V gene TRBV10-3; TRBD2 matches 10 bases. Germline loops: CDR1 ENHRY, CDR2 SYGVKD. The CDR3 contains 13 residues. V lost 6 bases, J lost 7 bases, and 6 bases stayed unmatched.

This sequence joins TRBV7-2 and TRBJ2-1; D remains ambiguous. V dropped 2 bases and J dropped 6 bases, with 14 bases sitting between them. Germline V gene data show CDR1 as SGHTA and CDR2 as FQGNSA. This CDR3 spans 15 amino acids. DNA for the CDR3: TGTGCCAGCAGCTTATACGGCGGAGAGAGCAATGAGCAGTTCTTC. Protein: CASSLYGGESNEQFF.

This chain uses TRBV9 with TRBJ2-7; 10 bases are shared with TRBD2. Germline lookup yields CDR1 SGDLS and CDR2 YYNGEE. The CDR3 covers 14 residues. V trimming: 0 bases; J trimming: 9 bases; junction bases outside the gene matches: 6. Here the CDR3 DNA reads TGTGCCAGCAGCGTAGACGCTAGCGGGAGTCGGCAGTACTTC. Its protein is CASSVDASGSRQYF.

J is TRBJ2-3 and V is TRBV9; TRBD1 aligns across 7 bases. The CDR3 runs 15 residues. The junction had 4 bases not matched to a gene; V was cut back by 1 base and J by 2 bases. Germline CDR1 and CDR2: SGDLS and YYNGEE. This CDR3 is CASSVRGQSTDTQYF. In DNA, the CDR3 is TGTGCCAGCAGCGTAAGGGGACAGTCCACAGATACGCAGTATTTT.

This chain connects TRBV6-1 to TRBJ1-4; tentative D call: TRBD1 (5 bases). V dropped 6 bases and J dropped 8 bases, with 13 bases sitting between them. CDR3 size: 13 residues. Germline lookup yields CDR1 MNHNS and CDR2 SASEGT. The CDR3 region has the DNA TGTGCCAGCAGCCGCGTCAGGGAAGAAAAACTGTTTTTT. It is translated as CASSRVREEKLFF.

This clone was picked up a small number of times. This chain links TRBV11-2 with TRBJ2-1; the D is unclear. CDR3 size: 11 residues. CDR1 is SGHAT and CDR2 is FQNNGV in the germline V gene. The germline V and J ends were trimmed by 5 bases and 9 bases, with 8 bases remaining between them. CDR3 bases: TGTGCCAGCAGCGCATTCGGTGAGCAGTTCTTC. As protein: CASSAFGEQFF.

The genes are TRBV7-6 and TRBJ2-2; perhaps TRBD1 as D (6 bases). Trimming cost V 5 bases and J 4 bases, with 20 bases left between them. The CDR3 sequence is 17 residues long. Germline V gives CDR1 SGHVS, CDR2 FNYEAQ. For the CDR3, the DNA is TGTGCCAGCAGCACCAATTCCTGGACAGTTCCCACCGGGGAGCTGTTTTTT. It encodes CASSTNSWTVPTGELFF. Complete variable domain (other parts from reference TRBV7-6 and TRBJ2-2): GAGVSQSPRYKVTKRGQDVALRCDPISGHVSLYWYRQALGQGPEFLTYFNYEAQQDKSGLPNDRFSAERPEGSISTLTIQRTEQRDSAMYRCASSTNSWTVPTGELFFGEGSRLTVL.

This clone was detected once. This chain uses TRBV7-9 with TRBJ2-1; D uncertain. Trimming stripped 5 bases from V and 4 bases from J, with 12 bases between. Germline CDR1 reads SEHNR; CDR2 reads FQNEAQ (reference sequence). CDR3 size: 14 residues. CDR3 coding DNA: TGTGCCAGCAGCCCGAGGCATTGGTACAATGAGCAGTTCTTC. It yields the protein CASSPRHWYNEQFF.